The 26 T cell receptor beta chains given below trace back to one sample, sequenced in a study of shared clonotypes between healthy human individuals. The protocol was immunoSEQ multiplex PCR, while the TCRdb copy is restricted to in-frame clones and leaves out a portion. The sample holds roughly 2,300,000 clones, around 93% seen once. The sequenced material came from naive CD4+ T cells from PBMCs. Stated subset: CD45RA+ positively selected. These TCRs come from a man between 18 and 35 years old in good health. Some clones in this sample may be carry-over from other donors' samples.

The chain joins TRBV27 to TRBJ1-1, with D perhaps TRBD1 (5 bases). The CDR3 length is 15 residues. Trimming took 1 base from V and 2 from J, leaving 11 bases between them. The germline CDR1 and CDR2 sequences are MNHEY and SMNVEV (reference sequence). This chain's CDR3 is CASSLLGRVNTEAFF. Here the CDR3 DNA reads TGTGCCAGCAGTTTATTGGGCAGGGTAAACACTGAAGCTTTCTTT.

A single count supports this clone. This chain joins TRBV5-1 and TRBJ2-7; 7 bases line up with TRBD1. CDR1 SGHRS and CDR2 YFSETQ come from the germline V gene. J was trimmed by 5 bases and V by 5 bases; bases with no gene match: 10. CDR3 length equals 14 residues. CDR3 in amino acids: CASSKDREYDEQYF. The CDR3 DNA reads as TGCGCCAGCAGTAAAGACAGGGAATACGACGAGCAGTACTTC.

The chain has TRBV4-2 and TRBJ2-1; D uncertain. With 1 base removed from V and 3 bases from J, the gap between germline ends came to 13 bases. The V gene's germline CDR1 is LGHNA and CDR2 YNFKEQ. CDR3 length: 16 residues. CDR3 sequence (DNA): TGTGCCAGCAGCCAAGTCCCCGGAATAAACTACAATGAGCAGTTCTTC. Translated: CASSQVPGINYNEQFF.

The V gene is TRBV10-1, the J gene TRBJ2-1; 8 bases map to TRBD2. Germline CDR1 reads WNHNN; CDR2 reads SYGVQD (reference sequence). The ends lost 6 bases at V and 7 bases at J; junction bases unmatched: 11. The CDR3 contains 15 residues. The CDR3 reads CASSTGTRGGNEQFF. The CDR3 coding sequence is TGCGCCAGCAGCACCGGGACTAGAGGGGGGAATGAGCAGTTCTTC.

This clone occurred once. The chain carries TRBV19 and TRBJ1-1, with D uncertain. Germline V gene lookup returns CDR1 LNHDA and CDR2 SQIVND (reference sequence). Trimming shortened V by 5 bases and J by 0 bases, and 13 bases separated the two germline ends. This CDR3 comprises 15 residues. As DNA, the CDR3 is TGTGCCAGTAGTCTTCGGGTCAGCTTGAACACTGAAGCTTTCTTT. Protein sequence: CASSLRVSLNTEAFF.

V and J are TRBV5-6 and TRBJ2-7; D gene ambiguous. The germline gives CDR1 SGHDT, CDR2 YYEEEE. Deletions cut 0 bases from V and 4 bases from J, with 11 bases between. The CDR3 is 14 amino acids. This CDR3 reads CASSLAQVRYEQYF. The CDR3 region has the DNA TGTGCCAGCAGCTTGGCTCAGGTCCGTTACGAGCAGTACTTC.

The chain couples TRBV6-6 to TRBJ2-5; 8 nucleotides line up with TRBD2. CDR3 length equals 15 residues. The germline CDR1 and CDR2 sequences are MNHNY and SVGAGI (reference sequence). The trim removed 10 bases at V and 4 bases at J, leaving 14 bases unmatched. For the CDR3, the DNA is TGTGCCACCCGGGGGGGCCATCGGGAGTTAGAGACCCAGTACTTC. It is translated as CATRGGHRELETQYF.

This chain links TRBV4-1 with TRBJ2-7; TRBD2 agrees at 7 bases. V shed 0 bases, J shed 4 bases, and the junction held 9 bases outside the gene matches. The CDR3 has 16 amino acids. The germline V gene has CDR1 MGHRA and CDR2 YSYEKL. CDR3 DNA sequence: TGCGCCAGCAGCCAAGAGGGGGGGGTTAGGCGGTACGAGCAGTACTTC. This gives the protein CASSQEGGVRRYEQYF.

CDR3 sequence reads: CASSFGRLSEAFF. The DNA of the CDR3 is TGTGCCAGCAGCTTCGGACGGCTATCTGAAGCTTTCTTT. The rearrangement joins TRBV7-9 to TRBJ1-1; D gene uncertain. The CDR3 contains 13 residues. In germline, CDR1 is SEHNR, CDR2 FQNEAQ (reference sequence). Deletions cut 3 bases from V and 6 bases from J, with 11 bases between.

The CDR3 sequence: CASSPGWTSGRETQYF. CDR3 bases: TGCGCCAGCAGCCCCGGATGGACTAGCGGGAGGGAGACCCAGTACTTC. J is TRBJ2-5 and V is TRBV5-1; TRBD2 aligns across 14 bases. CDR1 is SGHRS and CDR2 is YFSETQ in the germline V gene. V shed 4 bases, J shed 5 bases, and the junction held 7 bases outside the gene matches. The CDR3 runs 16 residues.

The chain couples TRBV27 to TRBJ1-1, with TRBD1 matching 11 bases. The CDR3 runs to 16 residues. V was clipped by 5 bases and J by 1 base; unmatched bases: 6. The germline CDR1 and CDR2 sequences are MNHEY and SMNVEV (reference sequence). The CDR3 DNA sequence: TGTGCCAGCAGTAAACGGGACAGGGGGACGAACACTGAAGCTTTCTTT. Amino acids: CASSKRDRGTNTEAFF.

The chain carries TRBV19 and TRBJ2-2; D unresolved. Per the germline V gene, CDR1 is LNHDA and CDR2 is SQIVND (reference sequence). This CDR3 comprises 15 residues. Trimming took 7 bases from V and 0 from J, leaving 12 bases between them. CDR3 nucleotides: TGTGCCAGTACAAATCCTGGAGCGAACACCGGGGAGCTGTTTTTT. This codes for CASTNPGANTGELFF.

The chain is built from TRBV6-5 and TRBJ2-1; D not certain. The germline V gene has CDR1 MNHEY and CDR2 SVGAGI. V was pared by 6 bases and J by 5 bases, with 14 bases between. The length of the CDR3 is 14 residues. The CDR3 DNA follows: TGTGCCAGCAGCCCCAGCGAGCCCGACAATGAGCAGTTCTTC. Translation: CASSPSEPDNEQFF.

The chain couples TRBV6-5 to TRBJ2-7, with D hard to call. This CDR3 has 14 residues. From germline, CDR1 is MNHEY and CDR2 SVGAGI. V lost 4 bases, J lost 4 bases, and 14 bases lay in between. The CDR3 sequence is CASSFPGPEYEQYF. The CDR3 nucleotides read TGTGCCAGCAGTTTCCCCGGACCCGAATACGAGCAGTACTTC.

The CDR3 DNA sequence: TGTGCCAGCAGCTTAGATCCCCTTGGACAGCTCTATGGCTACACCTTC. Protein: CASSLDPLGQLYGYTF. The V call is TRBV11-2, the J call TRBJ1-2, with a tentative D call TRBD1 (6 bases). Germline CDR1 SGHAT, CDR2 FQNNGV. Trimming removed 0 bases from V and 4 bases from J, with 15 bases in between. This CDR3 is 16 amino acids long.

The count of this clone is one. The rearrangement uses TRBV5-5 and TRBJ1-2; D not certain. The germline CDR1 and CDR2 sequences are SGHKS and YYEKEE (reference sequence). There are 15 residues in the CDR3. V was trimmed by 0 bases and J by 2 bases, leaving 11 bases between them. CDR3 DNA sequence: TGTGCCAGCAGCTTGGTGTTTTCGGGGAACTATGGCTACACCTTC. Translated: CASSLVFSGNYGYTF.

The gene calls are TRBV5-4 and TRBJ1-5; D is ambiguous. V lost 4 bases to trimming and J lost 6 bases, with 20 bases between them. The CDR3 length is 16 residues. CDR1 and CDR2 (germline): SGHNT, YYREEE (reference sequence). CDR3 residues: CASSLGPLGSGQPQHF. The CDR3, as DNA: TGTGCCAGCAGCCTGGGCCCTCTTGGATCCGGTCAGCCCCAGCATTTT.

V is TRBV6-5 and J is TRBJ1-2, with D maybe TRBD1 (6 bases). The CDR3 sequence is 13 residues long. The germline V gene encodes CDR1 MNHEY and CDR2 SVGAGI. Trimming removed 8 bases at V and 8 bases at J, with 18 bases between. For the CDR3, the DNA is TGTGCCAGCCTCTCCCCGGGGGCTCCGGGCTACACCTTC. Protein: CASLSPGAPGYTF.

This clone was observed a single time. V usage is TRBV5-1 and J usage is TRBJ1-5, with D unclear. There are 13 residues in the CDR3. V shed 4 bases and J shed 5 bases, with 10 bases lying between them. CDR1 is SGHRS and CDR2 is YFSETQ in the germline V gene. The DNA for the CDR3 is TGCGCCAGCAGCCTAGCATTTGATCAGCCCCAGCATTTT. It is translated as CASSLAFDQPQHF.

The chain links TRBV6-5 to TRBJ2-5; the D is unclear. This CDR3 region has 14 residues. Germline V gene lookup returns CDR1 MNHEY and CDR2 SVGAGI. V was cut by 5 bases and J by 2 bases, with 12 bases left in between. The CDR3 coding sequence is TGTGCCAGCAGTCGAGGACGGCTACAAGAGACCCAGTACTTC. This encodes CASSRGRLQETQYF.

This chain joins TRBV10-3 and TRBJ2-3; TRBD2 matches 14 bases. V lost 5 bases, J lost 0 bases, and 4 bases stayed unmatched. CDR1 is ENHRY, CDR2 SYGVKD, per germline. The CDR3 is 17 residues long. CDR3 nucleotide sequence: TGTGCCATCAGTCGATGGACTAGCGGGAGGAGCACAGATACGCAGTATTTT. Protein: CAISRWTSGRSTDTQYF.

This chain connects TRBV27 to TRBJ2-3; the D gene could be TRBD1 or TRBD2 (6 bases each). The CDR3 has 16 amino acids. CDR1 and CDR2 (germline): MNHEY, SMNVEV (reference sequence). Trimming left V 7 bases short and J 6 bases short, with 23 bases between. Written as DNA, the CDR3 is TGTGCCAGCATGTCGTCCGGGGGCGGTGGTGCGGATACGCAGTATTTT. This codes for CASMSSGGGGADTQYF.

The chain uses TRBV28 and TRBJ2-7, with 7 bases matching TRBD1. Germline V gives CDR1 MDHEN, CDR2 SYDVKM. Germline trimming cut 3 bases from V and 5 bases from J; bases unmatched to any gene: 4. This CDR3 has 13 residues. Here the CDR3 reads CASSLTGTHEQYF. CDR3 in DNA: TGTGCCAGCAGTTTGACAGGGACCCACGAGCAGTACTTC.

V usage is TRBV28 and J usage is TRBJ1-5; 7 nucleotides agree with TRBD1. The CDR3 is 14 residues long. The J segment lost 0 bases and the V segment lost 10 bases, leaving 6 bases of the junction unmatched. Germline values: CDR1 MDHEN, CDR2 SYDVKM. Here the CDR3 DNA reads TGTGCCACCCAGACAGGGCTTAGCAATCAGCCCCAGCATTTT. Amino acid sequence: CATQTGLSNQPQHF.

This rearrangement joins TRBV30 to TRBJ1-1; 7 nucleotides match TRBD1. V shed 3 bases and J 6 bases; nucleotides not matched to a gene: 13. The germline gives CDR1 GTSNPN, CDR2 SVGIG (reference sequence). This CDR3 spans 15 amino acids. CDR3 in DNA: TGTGCCTGGAGCCCCTTAGACAGGGACGAACCTGAAGCTTTCTTT. Its translation: CAWSPLDRDEPEAFF. Together with reference TRBV30 and TRBJ1-1, the CDR3 gives the full variable domain: SQTIHQWPATLVQPVGSPLSLECTVEGTSNPNLYWYRQAAGRGLQLLFYSVGIGQISSEVPQNLSASRPQDRQFILSSKKLLLSDSGFYLCAWSPLDRDEPEAFFGQGTRLTVV.

This clone was detected only once. V usage is TRBV5-1 and J usage is TRBJ1-2, with 10 positions matching TRBD1. The CDR3 totals 14 residues. Trimming at V came to 4 bases and at J to 7 bases, leaving 7 bases not matched to a gene. Germline-derived CDR1 and CDR2 are SGHRS and YFSETQ. This chain's CDR3 is CASSPGQGNSGYTF. CDR3 in DNA: TGCGCCAGCAGCCCGGGACAGGGGAACAGTGGCTACACCTTC.